The 8 T cell receptor beta chains in this list originate from one sample, sequenced in a study of T-cell reconstitution after alpha-beta-depleted transplantation in children. TCRbeta library preparation incorporated unique molecular identifiers. MiXCR, run by TCRdb on the PCR reads, gives a single entry per CDR3 protein. The sample lists around 580,000 distinct CDR3 sequences, 27% occurring once. The material sequenced was PBMCs, taken before TCRalphabeta/CD19-depleted stem cell transplant. The receptors stem from a boy under two years old with Wiskott-Aldrich syndrome, due to receive a stem cell transplant.

The V gene is TRBV20-1, the J gene TRBJ2-5; D might be TRBD2 (6 bases). The germline V gene has CDR1 DFQATT and CDR2 SNEGSKA (reference sequence). The CDR3 runs 13 residues. With 6 bases removed from V and 5 bases from J, the gap between germline ends came to 16 bases. Written as DNA, the CDR3 is TGCAGTGCCCGGCCGGGGGAAATGGAGACCCAGTACTTC. The encoded protein is CSARPGEMETQYF.

This chain connects TRBV29-1 to TRBJ2-1; 8 bases are shared with TRBD2. Germline lookup yields CDR1 SQVTM and CDR2 ANQGSEA. CDR3 length: 13 amino acids. V lost 5 bases and J lost 7; bases outside the gene matches: 7. The CDR3 here is CSVLSGKRNEQFF. The DNA for the CDR3 is TGCAGCGTTCTTAGCGGGAAAAGGAATGAGCAGTTCTTC.

The chain employs TRBV7-2 and TRBJ2-7, with no clear D. This CDR3 has 16 residues. V was cut by 3 bases and J by 3 bases, with 18 bases left in between. Germline CDR1 is SGHTA and CDR2 is FQGNSA. The CDR3 DNA reads as TGTGCCAGCAGCTTCTCCCCCAGTAGCCTGGTCTACGAGCAGTACTTC. Translation: CASSFSPSSLVYEQYF.

V is TRBV3-1 and J is TRBJ2-1; the match to TRBD2 covers 7 bases. The CDR3 length is 15 residues. V lost 0 bases to trimming and J lost 2 bases; unmatched junction nucleotides: 1. The germline CDR1 and CDR2 sequences are LGHDT and YNNKEL (reference sequence). The CDR3 DNA reads TGTGCCAGCAGCCAAGAGAGCGGGGCCTACAATGAGCAGTTCTTC. As protein: CASSQESGAYNEQFF.

This clonotype appeared a few times. The V gene is TRBV5-1, the J gene TRBJ2-2; 14 nucleotides match TRBD2. Germline V gives CDR1 SGHRS, CDR2 YFSETQ. The V and J ends lost 3 bases and 6 bases, in that order; junction bases with no gene match: 10. This CDR3 contains 18 residues. This CDR3 reads CASSSTGGLAGVAGELFF. Written as DNA, the CDR3 is TGCGCCAGCAGCTCGACTGGGGGACTAGCGGGAGTAGCCGGGGAGCTGTTTTTT. The full variable domain, its missing parts supplied by reference TRBV5-1 and TRBJ2-2, is KAGVTQTPRYLIKTRGQQVTLSCSPISGHRSVSWYQQTPGQGLQFLFEYFSETQRNKGNFPGRFSGRQFSNSRSEMNVSTLELGDSALYLCASSSTGGLAGVAGELFFGEGSRLTVL.

This clonotype was detected only a few times. The chain joins TRBV20-1 to TRBJ2-3, with D tentatively TRBD2 (6 bases). The V and J ends lost 0 bases and 0 bases respectively, with 16 bases between them. The CDR3 totals 17 residues. Germline assignment: CDR1 DFQATT and CDR2 SNEGSKA (reference sequence). CDR3 residues: CSARDPRLAPSTDTQYF. The CDR3 coding sequence is TGCAGTGCTAGAGATCCGCGGCTAGCGCCTAGCACAGATACGCAGTATTTT.

The chain joins TRBV7-8 to TRBJ2-5; 13 nucleotides agree with TRBD2. Germline loops: CDR1 SGHVS, CDR2 FQNEAQ. V lost 4 bases to trimming and J lost 5 bases; unmatched junction nucleotides: 7. This CDR3 spans 16 amino acids. CDR3 sequence reads: CASSSGLAGVVETQYF. As DNA, the CDR3 is TGTGCCAGCAGCTCAGGACTAGCGGGAGTTGTCGAGACCCAGTACTTC.

As regards this clonotype: At one of its ends the junction is not consistent with the germline gene, which may arise from a read error. The chain recombines TRBV5-1 with TRBJ2-5; D not resolved. The CDR3 covers 13 residues. The germline V gene encodes CDR1 SGHRS and CDR2 YFSETQ. The chain's CDR3 is CASSLSPQETQYF. The DNA of the CDR3 is TGTGCCAGCAGCTTGAGTCCCCAAGAGACCCAGTACTTC.